The 10 T cell receptor beta chains given below trace back to one sample, sequenced in a study of T cell clonotyping in hematopoietic cell transplantation. The protocol was immunoSEQ multiplex PCR, while the TCRdb copy is restricted to in-frame clones and leaves out a portion. The repertoire holds about 6,000 clones, with roughly three quarters as singletons. The sequencing here drew on peripheral blood mononuclear cells, taken 180 days after allogeneic stem cell transplant. These receptor sequences come from an older male patient who had an allogeneic stem cell transplant from an unrelated donor, so T cells may come from the graft donor. Some clones in this sample may be carry-over from other donors' samples.

The chain joins TRBV7-2 to TRBJ2-1, with 14 bases matching TRBD2. J was trimmed by 3 bases and V by 1 base; bases with no gene match: 5. This CDR3 has 18 residues. Germline CDR1 reads SGHTA; CDR2 reads FQGNSA. The CDR3 spells CASSLEGTSGRFYNEQFF. DNA of the CDR3: TGTGCCAGCAGCTTAGAGGGGACTAGCGGGAGATTCTACAATGAGCAGTTCTTC.

This chain joins TRBV6-5 and TRBJ1-5, with D hard to call. V gave up 0 bases and J gave up 3 bases, with 12 bases separating them. Germline V gene sequence: CDR1 MNHEY, CDR2 SVGAGI. The CDR3 is 16 amino acids. CDR3 amino acids: CASSYSALGNNQPQHF. In nucleotides, the CDR3 is TGTGCCAGCAGTTACTCGGCCCTCGGGAACAATCAGCCCCAGCATTTT.

The gene calls are TRBV6-5 and TRBJ1-5; D might be TRBD1 (5 bases). Trimming removed 5 bases from V and 3 bases from J, with 14 bases in between. Germline V lookup: CDR1 MNHEY, CDR2 SVGAGI. The CDR3 runs to 15 residues. As DNA, the CDR3 is TGTGCCAGCAGTGCGATTAAGGGGCCCAATCAGCCCCAGCATTTT. Its protein is CASSAIKGPNQPQHF.

This rearrangement joins TRBV5-1 to TRBJ1-2; maybe TRBD1 (5 bases). The CDR3 consists of 13 residues. From germline, CDR1 is SGHRS and CDR2 YFSETQ. The V end was cut by 5 bases, the J end by 6 bases, with 14 bases between. The CDR3 DNA reads TGCGCCAGCAGGATTGGGACTTCCGATGGCTACACCTTC. This encodes CASRIGTSDGYTF.

The rearrangement links TRBV7-2 to TRBJ1-1, with TRBD1 identical over 7 bases. The junction had 7 bases not matched to a gene; V was cut back by 3 bases and J by 3 bases. In germline, CDR1 is SGHTA, CDR2 FQGNSA. The CDR3 extends over 15 amino acids. CDR3 loop: CASSFLTGSDTEAFF. The CDR3 DNA sequence: TGTGCCAGCAGCTTTCTGACAGGGTCGGACACTGAAGCTTTCTTT.

The chain links TRBV27 to TRBJ1-2; D is unclear. Germline CDR1 is MNHEY and CDR2 is SMNVEV (reference sequence). The CDR3 covers 13 residues. V lost 3 bases and J 0 bases, leaving 5 bases between the germline ends. The CDR3 sequence: CASSFGTNYGYTF. CDR3 coding DNA: TGTGCCAGCAGTTTCGGGACTAACTATGGCTACACCTTC.

The rearrangement uses TRBV7-2 and TRBJ2-1, with TRBD2 identical over 7 bases. The V segment lost 6 bases and the J segment 9 bases; nucleotides outside the gene matches: 14. The CDR3 runs to 15 residues. CDR1 and CDR2 (germline): SGHTA, FQGNSA. In nucleotides, the CDR3 is TGTGCCAGCAGGGAAGCGGGAACCCGCCGAAGTGAGCAGTTCTTC. Encoded protein: CASREAGTRRSEQFF.

The chain uses TRBV7-2 and TRBJ1-2, with D possibly matching TRBD1 (5 bases). Germline V CDR1 and CDR2: SGHTA, FQGNSA. CDR3 length: 13 residues. V was trimmed by 7 bases and J by 13 bases, leaving 22 bases between them. DNA for the CDR3: TGTGCCAGCACCCGAAAGGTGTCTGGGGCGAGCACCTTC. Encoded protein: CASTRKVSGASTF.

J is TRBJ2-4 and V is TRBV28, with 12 bases fitting TRBD2. Unmatched junction bases numbered 7, after V lost 10 bases and J lost 3 bases. CDR1 MDHEN and CDR2 SYDVKM come from the germline V gene. CDR3 size: 15 residues. In DNA, the CDR3 is TGTGCCACCCGGACTAGCGGGATGGGCAAAAACATTCAGTACTTC. Its protein product is CATRTSGMGKNIQYF.

Regarding this clone: Other DNA sequences of this sample code for an identical CDR3. This chain uses TRBV27 with TRBJ2-7, with 9 bases identical to TRBD1. V lost 3 bases to trimming and J lost 2 bases; unmatched junction nucleotides: 11. CDR3 length: 17 residues. Germline CDR1 reads MNHEY; CDR2 reads SMNVEV (reference sequence). The CDR3 region is CASSFLHSDRGAYEQYF. The CDR3 DNA is TGTGCCAGCAGTTTTCTACATTCGGACAGGGGAGCCTACGAGCAGTACTTC.